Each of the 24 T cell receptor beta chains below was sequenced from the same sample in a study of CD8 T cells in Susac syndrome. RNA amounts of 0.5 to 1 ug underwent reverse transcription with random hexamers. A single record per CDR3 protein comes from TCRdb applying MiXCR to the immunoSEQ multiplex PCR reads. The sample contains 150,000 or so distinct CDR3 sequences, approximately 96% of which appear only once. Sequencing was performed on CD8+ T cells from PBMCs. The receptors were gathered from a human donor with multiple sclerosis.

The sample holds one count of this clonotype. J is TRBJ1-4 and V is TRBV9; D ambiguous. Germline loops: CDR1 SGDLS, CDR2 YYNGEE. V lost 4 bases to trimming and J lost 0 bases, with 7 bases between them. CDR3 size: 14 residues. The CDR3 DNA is TGTGCCAGCAGCTTCCAAGCAACTAATGAAAAACTGTTTTTT. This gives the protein CASSFQATNEKLFF.

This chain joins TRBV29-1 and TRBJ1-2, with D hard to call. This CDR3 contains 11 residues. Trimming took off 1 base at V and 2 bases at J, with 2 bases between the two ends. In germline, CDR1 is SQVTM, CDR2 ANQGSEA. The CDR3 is CSVEANYGYTF. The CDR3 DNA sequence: TGCAGCGTTGAAGCCAACTATGGCTACACCTTC.

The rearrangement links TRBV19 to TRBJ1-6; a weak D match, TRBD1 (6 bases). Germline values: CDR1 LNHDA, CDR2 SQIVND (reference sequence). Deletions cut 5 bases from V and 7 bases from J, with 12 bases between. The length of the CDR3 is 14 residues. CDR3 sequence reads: CASSVGQSNSPLHF. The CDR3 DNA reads TGTGCCAGTAGTGTTGGACAGAGCAATTCACCCCTCCACTTT.

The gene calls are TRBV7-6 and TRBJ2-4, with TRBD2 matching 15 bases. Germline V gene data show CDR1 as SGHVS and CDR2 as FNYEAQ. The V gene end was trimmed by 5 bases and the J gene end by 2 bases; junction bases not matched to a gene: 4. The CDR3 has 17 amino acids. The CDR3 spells CASSPGLAGGPKNIQYF. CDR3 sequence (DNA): TGTGCCAGCAGCCCCGGACTAGCGGGGGGGCCCAAAAACATTCAGTACTTC.

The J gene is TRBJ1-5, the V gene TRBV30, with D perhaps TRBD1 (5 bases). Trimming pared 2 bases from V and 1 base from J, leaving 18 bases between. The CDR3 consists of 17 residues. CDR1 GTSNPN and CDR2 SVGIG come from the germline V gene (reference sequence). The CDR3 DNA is TGTGCCTGGAGTCTTATGAGGGGCCCGTGGAGCAATCAGCCCCAGCATTTT. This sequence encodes CAWSLMRGPWSNQPQHF.

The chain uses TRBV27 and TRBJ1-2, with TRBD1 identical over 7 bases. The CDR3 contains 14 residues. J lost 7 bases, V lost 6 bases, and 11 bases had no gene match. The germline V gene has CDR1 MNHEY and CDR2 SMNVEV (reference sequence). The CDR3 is CASSPTGSGFGYTF. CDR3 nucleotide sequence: TGTGCCAGCAGCCCGACAGGGAGCGGGTTTGGCTACACCTTC.

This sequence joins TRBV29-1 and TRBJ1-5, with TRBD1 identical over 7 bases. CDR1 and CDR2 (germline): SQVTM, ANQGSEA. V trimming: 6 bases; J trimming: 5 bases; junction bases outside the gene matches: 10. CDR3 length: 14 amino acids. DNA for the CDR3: TGCAGCGTATGGACAGGCCTTAATGATCAGCCCCAGCATTTT. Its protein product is CSVWTGLNDQPQHF.

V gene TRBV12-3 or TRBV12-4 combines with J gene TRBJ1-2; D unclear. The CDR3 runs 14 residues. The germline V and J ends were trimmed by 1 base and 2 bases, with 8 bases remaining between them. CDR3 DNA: TGTGCCAGCAGTTTAGGGCAGGCGAACTATGGCTACACCTTC. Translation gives CASSLGQANYGYTF.

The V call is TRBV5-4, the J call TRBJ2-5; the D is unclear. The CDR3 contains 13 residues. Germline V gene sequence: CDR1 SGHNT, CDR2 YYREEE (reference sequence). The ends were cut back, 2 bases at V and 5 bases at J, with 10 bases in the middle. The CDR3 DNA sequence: TGTGCCAGCAGCTTCAGCCCCGGGGAGACCCAGTACTTC. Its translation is CASSFSPGETQYF.

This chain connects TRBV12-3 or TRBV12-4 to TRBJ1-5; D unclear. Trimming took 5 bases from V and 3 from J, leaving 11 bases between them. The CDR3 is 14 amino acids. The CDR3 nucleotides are TGTGCCAGCAGTCACAGAGTCTTCAATCAGCCCCAGCATTTT. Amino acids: CASSHRVFNQPQHF.

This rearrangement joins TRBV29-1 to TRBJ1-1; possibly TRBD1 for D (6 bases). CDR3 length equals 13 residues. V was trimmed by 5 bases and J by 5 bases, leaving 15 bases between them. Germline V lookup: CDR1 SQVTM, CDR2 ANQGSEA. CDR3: CSVTRQVETEAFF. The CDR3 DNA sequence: TGCAGCGTTACCCGACAGGTTGAAACTGAAGCTTTCTTT.

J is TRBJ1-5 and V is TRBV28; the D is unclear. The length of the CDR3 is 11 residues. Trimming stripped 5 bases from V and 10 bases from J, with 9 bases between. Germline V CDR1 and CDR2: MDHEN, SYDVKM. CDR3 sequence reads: CASSVGRPQHF. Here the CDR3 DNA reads TGTGCCAGCAGTGTGGGTCGACCCCAGCATTTT.

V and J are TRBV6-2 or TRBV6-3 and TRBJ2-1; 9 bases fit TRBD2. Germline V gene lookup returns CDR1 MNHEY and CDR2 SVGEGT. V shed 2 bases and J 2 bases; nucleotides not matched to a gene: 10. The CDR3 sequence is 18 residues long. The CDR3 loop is CASSYMASGAPAYNEQFF. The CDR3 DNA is TGTGCCAGCAGTTACATGGCTAGCGGGGCCCCAGCCTACAATGAGCAGTTCTTC.

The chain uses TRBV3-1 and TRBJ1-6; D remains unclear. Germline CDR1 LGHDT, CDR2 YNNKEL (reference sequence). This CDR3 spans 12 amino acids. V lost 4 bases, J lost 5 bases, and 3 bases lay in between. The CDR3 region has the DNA TGTGCCAGCAGCCCCCATAATTCACCCCTCCACTTT. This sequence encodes CASSPHNSPLHF. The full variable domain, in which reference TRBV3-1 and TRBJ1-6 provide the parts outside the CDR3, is DTAVSQTPKYLVTQMGNDKSIKCEQNLGHDTMYWYKQDSKKFLKIMFSYNNKELIINETVPNRFSPKSPDKAHLNLHINSLELGDSAVYFCASSPHNSPLHFGNGTRLTVT.

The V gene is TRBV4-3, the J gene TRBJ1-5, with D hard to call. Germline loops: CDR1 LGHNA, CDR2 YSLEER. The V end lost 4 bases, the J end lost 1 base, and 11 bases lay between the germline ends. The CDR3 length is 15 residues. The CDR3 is CASSPYRGSNQPQHF. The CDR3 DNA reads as TGCGCCAGCAGCCCCTACAGAGGCAGCAATCAGCCCCAGCATTTT.

The CDR3 loop reads CAASGGAADTQYF. In nucleotides, the CDR3 is TGTGCCGCTAGCGGGGGGGCGGCAGATACGCAGTATTTT. The rearrangement joins TRBV12-5 to TRBJ2-3, with 12 positions matching TRBD2. Germline values: CDR1 LGHNT, CDR2 FRNRAP. This CDR3 region has 13 residues.

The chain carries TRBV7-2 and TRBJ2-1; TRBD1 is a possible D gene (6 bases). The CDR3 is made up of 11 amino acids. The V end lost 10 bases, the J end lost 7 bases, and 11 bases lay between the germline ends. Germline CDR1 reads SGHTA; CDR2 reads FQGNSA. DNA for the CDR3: TGTGCCACACAACAGGGTAATGAGCAGTTCTTC. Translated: CATQQGNEQFF.

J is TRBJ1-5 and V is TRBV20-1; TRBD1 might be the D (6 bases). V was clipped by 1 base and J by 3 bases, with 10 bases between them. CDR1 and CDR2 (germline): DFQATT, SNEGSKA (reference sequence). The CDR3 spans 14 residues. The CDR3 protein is CSARGGGANQPQHF. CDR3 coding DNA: TGCAGTGCTAGAGGGGGGGGCGCCAATCAGCCCCAGCATTTT.

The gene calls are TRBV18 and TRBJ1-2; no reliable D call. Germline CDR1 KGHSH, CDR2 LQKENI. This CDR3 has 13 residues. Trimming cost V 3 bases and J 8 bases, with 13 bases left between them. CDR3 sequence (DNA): TGTGCCAGCTCACCTGAGGGCGCGGGCGGCTACACCTTC. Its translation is CASSPEGAGGYTF.

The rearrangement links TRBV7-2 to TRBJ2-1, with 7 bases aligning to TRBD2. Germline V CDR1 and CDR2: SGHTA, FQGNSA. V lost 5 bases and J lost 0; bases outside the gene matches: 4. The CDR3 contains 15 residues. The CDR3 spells CASSPAGNSYNEQFF. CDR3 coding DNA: TGTGCCAGCAGCCCAGCGGGGAACTCCTACAATGAGCAGTTCTTC.

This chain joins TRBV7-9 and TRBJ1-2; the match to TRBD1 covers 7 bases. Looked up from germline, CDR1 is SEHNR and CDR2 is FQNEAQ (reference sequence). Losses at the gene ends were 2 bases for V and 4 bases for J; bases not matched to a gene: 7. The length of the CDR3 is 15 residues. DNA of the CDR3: TGTGCCAGCAGCTTACCAGGGGGGAGCCCCTATGGCTACACCTTC. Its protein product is CASSLPGGSPYGYTF. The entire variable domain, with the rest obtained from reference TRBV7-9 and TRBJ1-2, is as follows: DTGVSQNPRHKITKRGQNVTFRCDPISEHNRLYWYRQTLGQGPEFLTYFQNEAQLEKSRLLSDRFSAERPKGSFSTLEIQRTEQGDSAMYLCASSLPGGSPYGYTFGSGTRLTVV.

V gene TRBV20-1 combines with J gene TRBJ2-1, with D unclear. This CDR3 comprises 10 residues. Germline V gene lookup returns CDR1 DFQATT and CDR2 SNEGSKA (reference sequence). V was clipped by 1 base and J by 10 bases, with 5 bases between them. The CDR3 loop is CSARVAEQFF. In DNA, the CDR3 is TGCAGTGCTAGAGTGGCCGAGCAGTTCTTC.

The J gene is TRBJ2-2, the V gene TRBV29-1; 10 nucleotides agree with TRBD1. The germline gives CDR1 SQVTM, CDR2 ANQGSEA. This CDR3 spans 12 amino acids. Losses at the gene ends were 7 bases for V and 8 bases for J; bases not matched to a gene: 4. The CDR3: CSGQGAIGELFF. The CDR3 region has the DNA TGCAGCGGACAGGGGGCTATAGGGGAGCTGTTTTTT.

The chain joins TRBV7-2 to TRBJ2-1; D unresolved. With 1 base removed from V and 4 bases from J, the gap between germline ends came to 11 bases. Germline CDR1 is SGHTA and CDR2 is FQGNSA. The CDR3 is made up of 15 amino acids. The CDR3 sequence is CASSLVSGPYNEQFF. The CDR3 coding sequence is TGTGCCAGCAGCTTAGTTAGTGGGCCGTACAATGAGCAGTTCTTC.